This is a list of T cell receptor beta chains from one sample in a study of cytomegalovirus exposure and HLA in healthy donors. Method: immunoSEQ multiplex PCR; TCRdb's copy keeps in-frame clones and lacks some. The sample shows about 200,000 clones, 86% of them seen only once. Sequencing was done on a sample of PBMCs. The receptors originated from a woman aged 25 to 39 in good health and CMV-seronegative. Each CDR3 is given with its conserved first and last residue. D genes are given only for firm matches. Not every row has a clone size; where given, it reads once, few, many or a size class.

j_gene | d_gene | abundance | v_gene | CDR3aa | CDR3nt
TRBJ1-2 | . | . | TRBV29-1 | CSVEGWEGSVYGYTF | TGCAGCGTTGAAGGGTGGGAGGGGTCTGTCTATGGCTACACCTTC
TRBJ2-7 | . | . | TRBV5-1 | CASSRNFVGEGYEQYF | TGCGCCAGCAGCCGGAACTTTGTGGGAGAGGGTTACGAGCAGTACTTC
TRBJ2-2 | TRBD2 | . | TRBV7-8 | CASSLVLAGGVGELFF | TGTGCCAGCAGCTTAGTCCTAGCGGGGGGGGTCGGGGAGCTGTTTTTT
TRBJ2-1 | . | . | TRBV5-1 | CASSPGTLSDNEQFF | TGCGCCAGCAGCCCCGGGACACTGTCAGACAATGAGCAGTTCTTC
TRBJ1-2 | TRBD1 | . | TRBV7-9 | CASSLGGGGGYTF | TGTGCCAGCAGCTTAGGAGGGGGCGGTGGCTACACCTTC
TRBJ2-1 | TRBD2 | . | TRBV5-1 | CASSLALADNEQFF | TGCGCCAGCAGCTTGGCACTAGCGGACAATGAGCAGTTCTTC
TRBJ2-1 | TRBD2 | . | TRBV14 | CASSPFSGISYNEQFF | TGTGCCAGCAGCCCGTTTAGCGGGATCTCCTACAATGAGCAGTTCTTC
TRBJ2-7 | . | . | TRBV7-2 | CASSLAPQGYEQYF | TGTGCCAGCAGCTTAGCGCCCCAGGGATACGAGCAGTACTTC
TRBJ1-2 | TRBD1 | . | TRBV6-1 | CASSGRTGTGAGGYTF | TGTGCCAGCAGTGGACGAACCGGGACAGGGGCAGGAGGCTACACCTTC
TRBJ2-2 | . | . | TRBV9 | CASSLRDFLGGELFF | TGTGCCAGCAGCCTGAGGGACTTCCTAGGGGGGGAGCTGTTTTTT
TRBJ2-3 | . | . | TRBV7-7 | CASSLALGGIGDTQYF | TGTGCTAGCAGCTTAGCGCTAGGCGGAATCGGAGATACGCAGTATTTT
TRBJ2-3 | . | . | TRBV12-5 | CASGYSRRGSGAADTQYF | TGTGCTAGTGGTTATAGCCGAAGGGGTAGCGGCGCAGCAGATACGCAGTATTTT
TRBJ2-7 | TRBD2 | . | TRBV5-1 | CASSFERGAYEQYF | TGCGCCAGCAGCTTCGAGCGGGGGGCCTACGAGCAGTACTTC
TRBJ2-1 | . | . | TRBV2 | CASSEDWGYEQFF | TGTGCCAGCAGTGAAGATTGGGGCTATGAGCAGTTCTTC
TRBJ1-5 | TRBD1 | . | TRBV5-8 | CASSAMGQMNQPQHF | TGTGCCAGCAGCGCGATGGGACAGATGAATCAGCCCCAGCATTTT
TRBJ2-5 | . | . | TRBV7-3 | CASSYEASGSQYF | TGTGCCAGCAGCTATGAAGCATCGGGGTCCCAGTACTTC
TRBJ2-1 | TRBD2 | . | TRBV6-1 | CASTAGGPYEQFF | TGTGCCAGCACAGCGGGAGGGCCTTATGAGCAGTTCTTC
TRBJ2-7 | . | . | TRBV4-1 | CASSQPRVGYEQYF | TGCGCCAGCAGCCAACCCAGGGTAGGCTACGAGCAGTACTTC
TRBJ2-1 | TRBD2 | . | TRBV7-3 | CASSRGLAGRFGNEQFF | TGTGCCAGCAGCAGAGGGCTAGCGGGCCGTTTTGGGAATGAGCAGTTCTTC
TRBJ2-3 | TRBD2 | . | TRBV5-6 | CASSQRGGVNTQYF | TGTGCCAGCAGCCAGCGGGGCGGGGTTAATACGCAGTATTTT
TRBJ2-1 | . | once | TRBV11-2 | CASSLAGDQGFF | TGTGCCAGCAGCTTAGCAGGCGACCAGGGATTCTTC
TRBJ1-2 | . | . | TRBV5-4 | CASSPLTRPLTSGYTF | TGTGCCAGCAGCCCTTTAACCAGGCCCCTTACTAGTGGCTACACCTTC
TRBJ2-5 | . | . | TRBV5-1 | CASSPRVRYQETQYF | TGCGCCAGCAGCCCCAGGGTTAGGTACCAAGAGACCCAGTACTTC
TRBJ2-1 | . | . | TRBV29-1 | CSVGSRDEQFF | TGCAGCGTTGGGTCCAGGGATGAGCAGTTCTTC
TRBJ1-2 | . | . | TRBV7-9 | CASSHLSREEFYGYTF | TGTGCCAGCAGCCACCTGAGCAGGGAAGAATTCTATGGCTACACCTTC